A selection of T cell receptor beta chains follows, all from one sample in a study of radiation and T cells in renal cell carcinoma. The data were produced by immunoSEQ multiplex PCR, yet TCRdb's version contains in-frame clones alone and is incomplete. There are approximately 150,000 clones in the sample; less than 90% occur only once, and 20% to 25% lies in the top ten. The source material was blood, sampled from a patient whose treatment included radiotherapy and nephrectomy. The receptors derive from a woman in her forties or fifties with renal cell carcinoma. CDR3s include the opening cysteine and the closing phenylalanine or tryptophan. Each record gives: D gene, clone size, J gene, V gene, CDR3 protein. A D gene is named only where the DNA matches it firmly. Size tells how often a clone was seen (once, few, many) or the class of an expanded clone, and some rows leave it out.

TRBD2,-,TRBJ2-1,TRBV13,CASSTEWTSGRSRGWNEQFF
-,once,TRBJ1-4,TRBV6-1,CASSTQGSNEKLFF
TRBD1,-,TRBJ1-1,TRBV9,CASSVEAGGTAEAFF
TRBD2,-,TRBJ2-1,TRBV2,CASSAQLAGGPTYNEQFF
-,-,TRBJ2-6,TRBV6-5,CASSSPAFVGANVLTF
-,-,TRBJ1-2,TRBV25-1,CASSEYSPYGYTF
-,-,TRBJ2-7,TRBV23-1,CASSQYEGTPKDEQYF
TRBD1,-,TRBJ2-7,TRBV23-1,CASTHFIGGNGSYEQYF
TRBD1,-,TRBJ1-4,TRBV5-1,CASSEGQANEKLFF
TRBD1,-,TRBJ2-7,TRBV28,CASSLLQGANEQYF
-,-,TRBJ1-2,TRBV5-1,CASSLDRVDYGYTF
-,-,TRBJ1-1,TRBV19,CASSIGTVGTEAFF
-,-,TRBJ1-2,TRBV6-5,CASSYQGGSEDGYTF
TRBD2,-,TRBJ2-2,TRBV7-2,CASSLGGTSGRITGELFF
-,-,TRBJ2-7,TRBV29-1,CSVEERGEQYF
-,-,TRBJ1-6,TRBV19,CASSVLDSSPLHF
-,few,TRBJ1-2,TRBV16,CASSHPQRAYGYTF
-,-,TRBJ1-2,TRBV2,CASSEEWDRDGYTF
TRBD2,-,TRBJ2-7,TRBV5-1,CASSPGGRDGYYEQYF
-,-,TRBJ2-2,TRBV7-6,CASSFSGSPGELFF
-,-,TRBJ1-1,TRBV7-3,CASSLKPLTNMNTEAFF
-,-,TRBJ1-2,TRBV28,CASSSGYNYGYTF
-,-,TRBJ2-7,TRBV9,CASSGRDVSYEQYF
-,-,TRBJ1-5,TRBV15,CATSRERGNQPQHF
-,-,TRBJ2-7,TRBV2,CASRRLDYEQYF
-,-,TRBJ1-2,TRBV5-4,CASRRGEPVSYGYTF
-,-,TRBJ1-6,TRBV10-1,CASRQTNNSPLHF
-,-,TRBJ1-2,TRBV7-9,CASSTGTTAEGYTF
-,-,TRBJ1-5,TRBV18,CASSPAGSGQPQHF
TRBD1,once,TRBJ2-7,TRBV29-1,CSAAQGQGFDEQYF
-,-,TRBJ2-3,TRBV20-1,CSAFTDTQYF
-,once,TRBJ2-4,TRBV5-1,CASSLDRTAGLNIQYF
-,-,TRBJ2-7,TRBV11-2,CASSLDQGTYEQYF
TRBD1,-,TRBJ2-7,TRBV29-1,CSVAQGQGAGEQYF
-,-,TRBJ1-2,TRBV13,CASSLETEANYGYTF
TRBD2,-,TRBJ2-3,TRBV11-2,CASSFQREGTDTQYF
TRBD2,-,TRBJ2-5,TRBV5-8,CASSAGTSGAIQETQYF
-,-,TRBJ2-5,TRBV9,CASSVASLTSGETQYF
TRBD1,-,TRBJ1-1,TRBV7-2,CASGKRQGARGLTSEAFF
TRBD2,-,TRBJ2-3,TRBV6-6,CASSSGTTSRTDTQYF
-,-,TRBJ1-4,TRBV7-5,CARTQRRRAGEKLFF
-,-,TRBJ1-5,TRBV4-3,CASSQDQLGPQHF
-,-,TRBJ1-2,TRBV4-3,CASSQGSAGRANYGYTF